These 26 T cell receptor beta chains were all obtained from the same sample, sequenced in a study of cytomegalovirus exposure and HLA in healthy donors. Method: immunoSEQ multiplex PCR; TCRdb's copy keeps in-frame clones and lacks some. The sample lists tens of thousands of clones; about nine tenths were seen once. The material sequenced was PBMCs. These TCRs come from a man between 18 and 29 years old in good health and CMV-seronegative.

The CDR3 is CASSSLGTGHSNQPQHF. CDR3 coding DNA: TGTGCCAGCAGTTCTTTAGGCACAGGACATAGCAATCAGCCCCAGCATTTT. V usage is TRBV27 and J usage is TRBJ1-5; possible D gene TRBD1, 5 bases. Germline assignment: CDR1 MNHEY and CDR2 SMNVEV (reference sequence). The CDR3 totals 17 residues. V shed 4 bases and J shed 0 bases, with 16 bases lying between them.

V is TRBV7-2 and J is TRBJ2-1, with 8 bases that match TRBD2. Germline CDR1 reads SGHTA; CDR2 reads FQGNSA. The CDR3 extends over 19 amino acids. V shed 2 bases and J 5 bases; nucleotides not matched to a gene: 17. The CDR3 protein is CASSLTVGLVSYVNNEQFF. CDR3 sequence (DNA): TGTGCCAGCAGCTTAACTGTGGGACTAGTAAGTTACGTAAACAATGAGCAGTTCTTC.

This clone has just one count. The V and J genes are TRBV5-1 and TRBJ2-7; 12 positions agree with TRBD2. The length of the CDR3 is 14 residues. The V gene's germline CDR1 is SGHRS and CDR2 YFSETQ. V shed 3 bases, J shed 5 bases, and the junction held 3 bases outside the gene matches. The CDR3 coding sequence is TGCGCCAGCAGCTCCCGACTAGCGGGAGACGAGCAGTACTTC. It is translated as CASSSRLAGDEQYF. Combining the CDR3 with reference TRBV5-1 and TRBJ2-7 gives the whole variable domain KAGVTQTPRYLIKTRGQQVTLSCSPISGHRSVSWYQQTPGQGLQFLFEYFSETQRNKGNFPGRFSGRQFSNSRSEMNVSTLELGDSALYLCASSSRLAGDEQYFGPGTRLTVT.

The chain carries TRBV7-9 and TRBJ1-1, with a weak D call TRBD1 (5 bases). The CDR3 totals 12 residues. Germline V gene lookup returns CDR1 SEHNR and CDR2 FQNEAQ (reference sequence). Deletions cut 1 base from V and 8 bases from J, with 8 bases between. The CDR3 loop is CASSLDRGEAFF. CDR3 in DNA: TGTGCCAGCAGCTTAGATCGGGGGGAAGCTTTCTTT.

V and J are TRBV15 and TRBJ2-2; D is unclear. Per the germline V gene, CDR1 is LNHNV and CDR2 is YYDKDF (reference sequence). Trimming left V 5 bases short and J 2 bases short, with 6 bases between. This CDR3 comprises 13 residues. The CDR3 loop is CATSQINTGELFF. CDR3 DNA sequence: TGTGCCACCAGCCAAATTAACACCGGGGAGCTGTTTTTT.

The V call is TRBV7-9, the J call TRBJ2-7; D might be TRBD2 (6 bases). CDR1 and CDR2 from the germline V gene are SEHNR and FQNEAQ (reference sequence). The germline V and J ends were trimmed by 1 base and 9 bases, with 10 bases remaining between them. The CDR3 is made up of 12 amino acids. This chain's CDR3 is CASSLEAGRQYF. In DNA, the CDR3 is TGTGCCAGCAGCTTAGAGGCGGGAAGGCAGTACTTC. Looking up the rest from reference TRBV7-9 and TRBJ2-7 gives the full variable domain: DTGVSQNPRHKITKRGQNVTFRCDPISEHNRLYWYRQTLGQGPEFLTYFQNEAQLEKSRLLSDRFSAERPKGSFSTLEIQRTEQGDSAMYLCASSLEAGRQYFGPGTRLTVT.

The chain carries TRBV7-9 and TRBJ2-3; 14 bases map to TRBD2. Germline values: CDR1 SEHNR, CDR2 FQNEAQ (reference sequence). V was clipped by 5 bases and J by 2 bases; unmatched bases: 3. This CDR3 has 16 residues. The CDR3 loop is CASSGTSGRTTDTQYF. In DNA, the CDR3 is TGTGCCAGCAGCGGGACTAGCGGGAGAACCACAGATACGCAGTATTTT.

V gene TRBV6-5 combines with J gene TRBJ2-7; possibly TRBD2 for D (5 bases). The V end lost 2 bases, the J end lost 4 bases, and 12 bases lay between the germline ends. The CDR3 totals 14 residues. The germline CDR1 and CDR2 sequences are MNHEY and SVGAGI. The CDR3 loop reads CASSYGGSGYEQYF. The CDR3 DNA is TGTGCCAGCAGTTACGGCGGGTCAGGATACGAGCAGTACTTC.

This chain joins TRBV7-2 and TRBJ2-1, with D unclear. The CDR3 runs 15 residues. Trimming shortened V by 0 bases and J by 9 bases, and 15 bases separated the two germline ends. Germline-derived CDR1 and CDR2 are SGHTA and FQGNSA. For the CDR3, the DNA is TGTGCCAGCAGCTTAGCGGCGACTGTCAACGGTGAGCAGTTCTTC. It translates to CASSLAATVNGEQFF.

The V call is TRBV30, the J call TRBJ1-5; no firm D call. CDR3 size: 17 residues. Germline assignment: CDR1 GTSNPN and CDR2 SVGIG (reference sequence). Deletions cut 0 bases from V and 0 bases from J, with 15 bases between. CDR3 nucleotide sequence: TGTGCCTGGAGTGTTTCGCGGTCCGCTTATAGCAATCAGCCCCAGCATTTT. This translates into CAWSVSRSAYSNQPQHF.

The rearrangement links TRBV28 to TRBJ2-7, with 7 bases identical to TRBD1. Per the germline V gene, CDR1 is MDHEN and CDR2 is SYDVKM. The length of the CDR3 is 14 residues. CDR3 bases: TGTGCAACCTTAGGGGGCAGTGGGGACTACGAGCAGTACTTC. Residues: CATLGGSGDYEQYF.

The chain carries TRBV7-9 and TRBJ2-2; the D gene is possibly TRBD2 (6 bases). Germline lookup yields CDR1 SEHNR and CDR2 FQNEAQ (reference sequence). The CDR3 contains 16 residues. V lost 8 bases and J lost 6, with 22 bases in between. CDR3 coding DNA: TGTGCCAGCGCTTGGCGGACGGGAGAGGAGGCCGGGGAGCTGTTTTTT. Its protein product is CASAWRTGEEAGELFF.

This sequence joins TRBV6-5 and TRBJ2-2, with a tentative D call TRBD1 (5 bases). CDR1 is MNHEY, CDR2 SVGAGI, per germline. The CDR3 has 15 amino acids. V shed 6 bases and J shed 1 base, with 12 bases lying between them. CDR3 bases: TGTGCCAGCAGGATTGGACATATGAACACCGGGGAGCTGTTTTTT. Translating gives CASRIGHMNTGELFF.

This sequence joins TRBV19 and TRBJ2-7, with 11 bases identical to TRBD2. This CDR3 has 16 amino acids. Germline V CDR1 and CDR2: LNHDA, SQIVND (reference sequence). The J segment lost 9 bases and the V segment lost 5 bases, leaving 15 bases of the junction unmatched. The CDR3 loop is CASSAGLAEWDGGQYF. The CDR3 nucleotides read TGTGCCAGTAGTGCGGGACTAGCGGAGTGGGATGGCGGGCAGTACTTC.

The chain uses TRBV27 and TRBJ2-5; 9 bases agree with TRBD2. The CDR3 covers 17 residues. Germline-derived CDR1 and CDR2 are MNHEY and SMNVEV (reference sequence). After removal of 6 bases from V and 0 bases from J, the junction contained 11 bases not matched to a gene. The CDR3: CASSREGTSRNQETQYF. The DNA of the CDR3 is TGTGCCAGCAGCCGGGAGGGGACTAGCCGAAACCAAGAGACCCAGTACTTC.

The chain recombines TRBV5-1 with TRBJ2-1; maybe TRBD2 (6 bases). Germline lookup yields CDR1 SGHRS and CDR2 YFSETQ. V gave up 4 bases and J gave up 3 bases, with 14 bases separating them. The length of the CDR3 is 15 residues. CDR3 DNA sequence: TGCGCCAGCAGCCGGTGGGCGGGGCTCTACAATGAGCAGTTCTTC. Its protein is CASSRWAGLYNEQFF.

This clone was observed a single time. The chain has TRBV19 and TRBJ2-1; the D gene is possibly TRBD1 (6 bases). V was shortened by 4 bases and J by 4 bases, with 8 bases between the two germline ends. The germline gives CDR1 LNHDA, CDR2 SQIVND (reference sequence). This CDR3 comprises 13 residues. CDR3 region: CASSRGLYNEQFF. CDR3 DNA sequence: TGTGCCAGTAGTAGGGGGCTGTACAATGAGCAGTTCTTC.

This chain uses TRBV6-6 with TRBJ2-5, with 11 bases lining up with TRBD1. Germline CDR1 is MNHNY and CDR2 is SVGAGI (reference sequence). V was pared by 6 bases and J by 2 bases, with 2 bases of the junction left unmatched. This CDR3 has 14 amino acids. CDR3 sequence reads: CASSRDRGQETQYF. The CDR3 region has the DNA TGTGCCAGCAGCCGGGACAGGGGGCAAGAGACCCAGTACTTC.

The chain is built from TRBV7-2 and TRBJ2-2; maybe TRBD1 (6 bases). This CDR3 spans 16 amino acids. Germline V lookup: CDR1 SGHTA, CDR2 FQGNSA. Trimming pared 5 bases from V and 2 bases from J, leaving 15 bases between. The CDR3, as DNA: TGTGCCAGCAGCCCAGAGGGGGACATTAACACCGGGGAGCTGTTTTTT. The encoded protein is CASSPEGDINTGELFF.

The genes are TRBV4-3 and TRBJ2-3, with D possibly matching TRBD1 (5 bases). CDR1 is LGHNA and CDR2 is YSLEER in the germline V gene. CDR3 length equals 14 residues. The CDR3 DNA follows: TGCGCTCGTTCTGGGGCGGCGAGCACAGATACGCAGTATTTT. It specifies CARSGAASTDTQYF.

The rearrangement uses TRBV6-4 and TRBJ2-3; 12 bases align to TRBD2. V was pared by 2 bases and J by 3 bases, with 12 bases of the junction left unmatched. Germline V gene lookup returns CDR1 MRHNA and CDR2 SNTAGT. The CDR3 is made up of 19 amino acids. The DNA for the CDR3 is TGTGCCAGCAGTGACGAGGGAACTAGCGGGAGGAGGTGGACAGATACGCAGTATTTT. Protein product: CASSDEGTSGRRWTDTQYF.

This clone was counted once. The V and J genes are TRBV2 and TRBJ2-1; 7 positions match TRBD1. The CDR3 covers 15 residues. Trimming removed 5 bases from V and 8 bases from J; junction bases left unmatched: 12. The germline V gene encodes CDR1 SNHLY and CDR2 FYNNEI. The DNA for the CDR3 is TGTGCCAGCAGTATGAGGACAGGAATAGGCGATGAGCAGTTCTTC. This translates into CASSMRTGIGDEQFF.

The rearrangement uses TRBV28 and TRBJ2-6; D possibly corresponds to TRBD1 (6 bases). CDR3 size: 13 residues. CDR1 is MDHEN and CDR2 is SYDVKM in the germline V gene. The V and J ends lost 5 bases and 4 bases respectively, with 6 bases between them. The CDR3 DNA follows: TGTGCCAGCAGTAGGGGGGGGGCCAACGTCCTGACTTTC. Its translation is CASSRGGANVLTF.

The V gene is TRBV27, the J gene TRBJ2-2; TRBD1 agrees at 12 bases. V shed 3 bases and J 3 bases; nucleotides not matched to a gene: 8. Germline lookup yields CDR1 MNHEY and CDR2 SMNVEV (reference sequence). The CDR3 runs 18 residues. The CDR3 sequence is CASSLWDRGRRDTGELFF. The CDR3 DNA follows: TGTGCCAGCAGTTTGTGGGACAGGGGGCGAAGGGACACCGGGGAGCTGTTTTTT.

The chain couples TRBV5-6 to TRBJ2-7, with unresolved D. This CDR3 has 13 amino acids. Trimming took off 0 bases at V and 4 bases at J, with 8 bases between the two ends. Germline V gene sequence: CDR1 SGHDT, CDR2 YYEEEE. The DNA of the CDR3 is TGTGCCAGCAGCTTGGGTAGATTGTACGAGCAGTACTTC. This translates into CASSLGRLYEQYF.

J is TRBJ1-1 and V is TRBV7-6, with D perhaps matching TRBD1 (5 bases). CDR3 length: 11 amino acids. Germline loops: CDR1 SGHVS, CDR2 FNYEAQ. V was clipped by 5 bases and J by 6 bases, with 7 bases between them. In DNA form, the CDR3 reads TGTGCCAGCAGCCAAGGGGCTGAAGCTTTCTTT. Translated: CASSQGAEAFF.